This TCR beta chain was captured by sequencing in a study of molecular identifiers for immune sequencing clone quantification (dated by TCRdb to about 2018). For the study in its entirety: In a replicate experiment, RNA from roughly 20,000 or 100,000 naive CD8 T cells was split into five aliquots, four of which were sequenced. This methods study benchmarked molecular-identifier clustering-based TCR repertoire sequencing (MIDCIRS) and TCR RNA copy counting, using CD8 T cells to do so. Findings and caveats that apply to the study as a whole: Modeling estimated about 3 recovered TCR RNA copies per cell, compared with around 9.7 by digital PCR, which implies about 32% capture efficiency. The sizes of highly expanded clones could end up underestimated when identical TCR molecules share a barcode. When barcode sub-clustering was left out, chimeric consensus sequences inflated TCR diversity, with chimeras reaching as high as 47%. Spiked-in Jurkat TCR RNA equivalent to a single cell was reported to be detectable even among 750,000 to 1,000,000 naive CD8 T cells. Clones above 20 RNA copies held over 98% of molecules in CMV-specific effector cells but under 1% in naive cells. Spiked-in Jurkat TCR RNA (around eleven copies' worth), which is not part of the donor repertoire, was contained in the naive libraries.

In its sample, this clonotype was seen many times. This receptor's antigen is unknown. The sample holds no much larger clone one base away, and base qualities are not on file. Libraries came from PCR. The run used a NextSeq 500. Preparation of bulk TCR libraries followed a previously described approach, with the TCR primers listed in Table S5. Total RNA was purified with the Qiagen AllPrep DNA/RNA kit. Before analysis, reads from multiple sequencing runs of one library were combined. On the authors' methods: Reads were retained only if their TCR constant sequence matched exactly, and those retained reads were trimmed to 150 nt and grouped according to their 12-nt molecular barcodes. Within each barcode group, reads were sub-clustered at a 15% Levenshtein threshold, and quality-weighted consensus sequences were built per RNA molecule. Non-functional sequences were removed, as were lower-count sequences one edit away from another. Based on fitting two negative binomial distributions, any barcode sub-cluster with under 20% of the maximum read count was discarded. Clones were called with MiXCR by TCRdb after fastp trimmed the public reads at Q25, and only in-frame beta chains were retained. A single entry per CDR3 protein holds the most common genes and DNA from its merged rows. It is TCRdb's table, rather than the study itself, that gives the V and J calls and clone size. The sample profile shows 460,000 or so distinct CDR3 sequences; roughly 25% of them were found once. Around 0.8% of the sample rests with the top ten.

Libraries of naive CD8 T cells were built from approximately 20,000 to 1,000,000 sorted cells, with 10%, 30% or 50% of the purified RNA used. On a BD FACSAria II, naive CD8 T cells were FACS-sorted as CD8+CD4-CCR7+CD45RA+ and collected into RLT Plus buffer. Nine to eleven TCR copies' worth of Jurkat RNA were spiked into roughly 17,000-1,100,000 naive CD8 T cell samples to test detection sensitivity. CD8 T cells were enriched with RosetteSep CD8+ T Cell Enrichment Cocktail and Ficoll-Paque, followed by ACK red cell lysis. At the junction V is shortened by 2 bases and J by 8 bases, with 6 bases in between. The CDR3 measures 10 amino acids from cysteine to phenylalanine. Solely the CDR3 DNA is kept, with 30 bases framed from the first base. The germline V gene yields SQVTM for CDR1 and ANQGSEA for CDR2.

Sample: naive CD8+ T cells from blood, with Jurkat cell RNA spiked in. The intended sense of this specimen's cell subset or site label: FACS-sorted CD8+CD4-CCR7+CD45RA+ naive T cells. This sequence originates from a human donor in good health. Some libraries in this study had Jurkat cell RNA spiked in. Recombination linked TRBV29-1 to TRBJ1-1; the D gene cannot be named for sure. This receptor has the CDR3 CSVELGEAFF. The bases read TGCAGCGTTGAATTGGGGGAAGCTTTCTTT.